What follows is one TCR beta chain and its context. The CDR3 contains 16 residues. The V gene's germline CDR1 is SGHTA and CDR2 FQGNSA. Trimming took 5 bases from V and 4 from J, leaving 20 bases between them. Pooling was applied to second doses at about 4 or about 12 weeks. This specimen comes from a study of T cell responses to AZD1222 COVID-19 vaccine. Using immunoSEQ multiplex PCR, the repertoire was profiled, and TCRdb retains in-frame clones only, with some absent. There are under 200,000 clones in the sample; around nine tenths occur only once, and 25% to 30% lies in the top ten. The material was peripheral blood, obtained 28 days after the second AZD1222 dose. This clonotype originated in an adult who received the AZD1222 COVID-19 vaccine. The chain has TRBV7-2 and TRBJ1-2; a weak D match, TRBD1 (5 bases). DNA of the CDR3: TGTGCCAGCAGCCCTCGGGGGGGAGAGGTGGGCTATGGCTACACCTTC. Translated: CASSPRGGEVGYGYTF.